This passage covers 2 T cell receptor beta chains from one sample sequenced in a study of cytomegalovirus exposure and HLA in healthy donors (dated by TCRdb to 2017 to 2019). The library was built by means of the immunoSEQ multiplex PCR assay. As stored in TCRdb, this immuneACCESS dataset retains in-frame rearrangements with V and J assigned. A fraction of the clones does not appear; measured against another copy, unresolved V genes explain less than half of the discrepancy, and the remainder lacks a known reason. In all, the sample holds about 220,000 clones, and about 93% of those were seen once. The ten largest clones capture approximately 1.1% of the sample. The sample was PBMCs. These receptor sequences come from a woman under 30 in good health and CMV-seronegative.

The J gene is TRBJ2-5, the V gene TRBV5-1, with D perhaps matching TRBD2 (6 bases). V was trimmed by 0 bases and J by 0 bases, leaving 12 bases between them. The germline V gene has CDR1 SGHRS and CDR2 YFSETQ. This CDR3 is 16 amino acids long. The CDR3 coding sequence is TGCGCCAGCAGCTTGGGGGCGGGACGTTACCAAGAGACCCAGTACTTC. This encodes CASSLGAGRYQETQYF.

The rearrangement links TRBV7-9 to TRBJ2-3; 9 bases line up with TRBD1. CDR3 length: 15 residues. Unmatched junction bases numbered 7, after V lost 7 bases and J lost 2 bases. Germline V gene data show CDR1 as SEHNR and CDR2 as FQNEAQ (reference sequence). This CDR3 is CASTRTGANTDTQYF. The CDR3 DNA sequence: TGTGCCAGCACCAGGACAGGGGCGAACACAGATACGCAGTATTTT. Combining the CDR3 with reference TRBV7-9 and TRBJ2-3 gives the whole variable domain DTGVSQNPRHKITKRGQNVTFRCDPISEHNRLYWYRQTLGQGPEFLTYFQNEAQLEKSRLLSDRFSAERPKGSFSTLEIQRTEQGDSAMYLCASTRTGANTDTQYFGPGTRLTVL.